The rows below give T cell receptor beta chains drawn from one sample of a study of chemoradiotherapy in HPV16-positive cancers. Sequencing used immunoSEQ multiplex PCR; TCRdb keeps in-frame clones, though not all of them. The sample lists about 9,000 clones, around 90% seen once, with about 3.3% in the top ten. The sequences come from blood, collected from a patient who underwent chemoradiotherapy. The source is a human donor with HPV-associated anogenital cancer. Both conserved end residues are part of each CDR3. The D gene is left open where the match is weak. Not all rows give a size; the values are once, few, many and, for expanded clones, a class.

NA | TRBJ2-7 | NA | TRBV4-1 | TGCGCCAGCAGCCTCGGGACCACCTACGAGCAGTACTTC | CASSLGTTYEQYF
few | TRBJ1-6 | NA | TRBV11-2 | TGTGCCAGCAGCCCGGCAACAAATTCACCCCTCCACTTT | CASSPATNSPLHF
NA | TRBJ2-3 | NA | TRBV5-1 | TGCGCCAGCACGGACCTTCAGGGGGGAAACACAGATACGCAGTATTTT | CASTDLQGGNTDTQYF
NA | TRBJ1-1 | TRBD1 | TRBV7-2 | TGTGCCAGCAGCTTGAGGACCGGACAGGGTTTCTTT | CASSLRTGQGFF
NA | TRBJ2-1 | TRBD2 | TRBV7-6 | TGTGCCAGCAGCCACAGAGGGACTAGCGGGGGGCAAAATGAGCAGTTCTTC | CASSHRGTSGGQNEQFF
NA | TRBJ1-2 | NA | TRBV5-1 | TGCGCCAGCAGCTTGGACGCAGACTATGGCTACACCTTC | CASSLDADYGYTF
NA | TRBJ2-3 | NA | TRBV10-1 | TGCGCCAGCAGGGAGAGAAACACAGATACGCAGTATTTT | CASRERNTDTQYF
NA | TRBJ2-6 | TRBD1 | TRBV5-4 | TGTGCCAGCAGCTTAGCCGAACAGGGGCCGATCTCTGGGGCCAACGTCCTGACTTTC | CASSLAEQGPISGANVLTF
NA | TRBJ2-7 | TRBD1 | TRBV28 | TGTGCCAGCTGTTCGACAGGGGCCTACGAGCAGTACTTC | CASCSTGAYEQYF
NA | TRBJ2-2 | NA | TRBV5-6 | TGTGCCAGCAGCGTTCCGGGACAACTAACCGGGGAGCTGTTTTTT | CASSVPGQLTGELFF
once | TRBJ2-7 | TRBD1 | TRBV10-3 | TGTGCCATCAGGGCGGGACAGGGGGCCGACGAGCAGTACTTC | CAIRAGQGADEQYF
NA | TRBJ2-2 | NA | TRBV5-1 | TGCGCCAGCAGCGCCTCGGCTGCGAACACCGGGGAGCTGTTTTTT | CASSASAANTGELFF
NA | TRBJ2-2 | TRBD1 | TRBV25-1 | TGTGCCAGCAGTGAGGACAGGGGGGTCACCGGGGAGCTGTTTTTT | CASSEDRGVTGELFF
NA | TRBJ1-4 | TRBD1 | TRBV15 | TGTGCCACCAGCAGAGATCGAGGGACAGCCGAAAAACTGTTTTTT | CATSRDRGTAEKLFF
NA | TRBJ2-3 | NA | TRBV29-1 | TGCAGCGTTGTGCCAGACACAGATACGCAGTATTTT | CSVVPDTDTQYF
NA | TRBJ2-1 | NA | TRBV6-1 | TGTGCCAGCAAGCGAGACATGCTCTGGTACAATGAGCAGTTCTTC | CASKRDMLWYNEQFF
NA | TRBJ2-4 | NA | TRBV4-1 | TGCGCCAGCAGCCAGTCCCGGCGGGAAGGGTGGCGAAACATTCAGTACTTC | CASSQSRREGWRNIQYF
NA | TRBJ1-5 | NA | TRBV4-1 | TGCGCCAGCAGCCAACTGGACCTGTCTAATCAGCCCCAGCATTTT | CASSQLDLSNQPQHF
NA | TRBJ1-2 | NA | TRBV18 | TGTGCCAGCTCACCACCAAATAAAGGCTATGGCTACACCTTC | CASSPPNKGYGYTF
NA | TRBJ1-4 | NA | TRBV6-6 | TGTGCCAGCAGTCCCCGAGATGAAAAACTGTTTTTT | CASSPRDEKLFF
NA | TRBJ2-7 | NA | TRBV19 | TGTGCCAGTAGCCGGGACTTAAGCTCCTACGAGCAGTACTTC | CASSRDLSSYEQYF
NA | TRBJ2-1 | TRBD2 | TRBV2 | TGTGCCAGCCTCCTAATACTAGCGAATGAGCAGTTCTTC | CASLLILANEQFF
NA | TRBJ2-1 | NA | TRBV7-2 | TGTGCCAGCAGCTTGGCGGGATCCTACAATGAGCAGTTCTTC | CASSLAGSYNEQFF
NA | TRBJ2-7 | NA | TRBV6-5 | TGTGCCAGCAGTTGGAAGTCCTCCGGTCCGGATGAGCAGTACTTC | CASSWKSSGPDEQYF
NA | TRBJ1-1 | NA | TRBV5-1 | TGCGCCAGCAACCTCGGCAGGGCGAACACTGAAGCTTTCTTT | CASNLGRANTEAFF
once | TRBJ2-7 | TRBD1 | TRBV6-6 | TGTGCCAGCAGTTCGTATCCAGGGGGCGAACTAGCCGAGCAGTACTTC | CASSSYPGGELAEQYF
NA | TRBJ2-2 | NA | TRBV2 | TGTGCCAGCAGTGATACGGACACCGGGGAGCTGTTTTTT | CASSDTDTGELFF
NA | TRBJ1-1 | NA | TRBV2 | TGTGCCAGCAGCTTCGAGGGGGCTGAAGCTTTCTTT | CASSFEGAEAFF
NA | TRBJ2-1 | NA | TRBV27 | TGTGCCAGCAGTCTCCGCCTCCTTAGTAGCAATGAGCAGTTCTTC | CASSLRLLSSNEQFF
NA | TRBJ1-2 | TRBD1 | TRBV5-1 | TGCGCCAGCAGCTTGGCTCCAGGGGGGGACTATGGCTACACCTTC | CASSLAPGGDYGYTF
NA | TRBJ2-1 | TRBD2 | TRBV14 | TGTGCCAGCAGCCAAGATTGGCTAAGCGGGGGGCATATATACAATGAGCAGTTCTTC | CASSQDWLSGGHIYNEQFF
NA | TRBJ2-5 | TRBD1 | TRBV5-1 | TGCGCCAGCAGCTTCGACAGGGGGCAGACCCAGTACTTC | CASSFDRGQTQYF
NA | TRBJ1-1 | TRBD1 | TRBV9 | TGTGCCAGCAGACCCGGACAGGGTGTGAACACTGAAGCTTTCTTT | CASRPGQGVNTEAFF
NA | TRBJ2-3 | TRBD2 | TRBV19 | TGTGCCAGTAGTACGACGGGGGGGCCGTTAGATACGCAGTATTTT | CASSTTGGPLDTQYF
NA | TRBJ1-4 | NA | TRBV2 | TGTGCCACGTCTCTGAGGGGTAATGAAAAACTGTTTTTT | CATSLRGNEKLFF
NA | TRBJ2-7 | NA | TRBV5-1 | TGCGCCAGCAGCTTGACAGGGAGGGGAGACGAGCAGTACTTC | CASSLTGRGDEQYF
NA | TRBJ1-2 | NA | TRBV27 | TGTGCCAGCAGTTTCGACAGAATCTCTGTCTATGGCTACACCTTC | CASSFDRISVYGYTF
NA | TRBJ2-3 | TRBD2 | TRBV5-1 | TGCGCCAGCAGCTTAGGGGGAAAAGCGGGAGTTGATACGCAGTATTTT | CASSLGGKAGVDTQYF
NA | TRBJ1-3 | NA | TRBV29-1 | TGCAGCGTTTTCGGGGGACTCTCTGGAAACACCATATATTTT | CSVFGGLSGNTIYF
NA | TRBJ2-7 | NA | TRBV9 | TGTGCCAGCAGCGTAGCCCCGAGCTTGGACGAGCAGTACTTC | CASSVAPSLDEQYF
NA | TRBJ1-2 | TRBD1 | TRBV5-8 | TGTGCCAGCTATTCCTTACAGGGGACCTTC | CASYSLQGTF
NA | TRBJ2-7 | NA | TRBV7-2 | TGTGCCAGCAGCTTAGCCGCTGCGGGCCATGGGGGGCAGTACTTC | CASSLAAAGHGGQYF
NA | TRBJ1-2 | NA | TRBV2 | TGTGCCAGCAGGGACAGTTCTAACTATGGCTACACCTTC | CASRDSSNYGYTF
NA | TRBJ2-4 | NA | TRBV6-6 | TGTGCCAGCAACGTACAGGACAGCAGGCACATTCAGTACTTC | CASNVQDSRHIQYF
NA | TRBJ1-4 | NA | TRBV18 | TGTGCCAGCTCGCAAGGGGGGCGAGTTGAAAAACTGTTTTTT | CASSQGGRVEKLFF
NA | TRBJ2-2 | TRBD2 | TRBV6-1 | TGTGCCAGCCGGGTCTGGACTAGCGGGACCGGGGAGCTGTTTTTT | CASRVWTSGTGELFF
few | TRBJ2-1 | NA | TRBV28 | TGTGCCAGCAGGTGGGCAGGGGTTAACAATGAGCAGTTCTTC | CASRWAGVNNEQFF
NA | TRBJ1-1 | NA | TRBV19 | TGTGCCAGTAGTTTCGCCGGGACGGTATTGAACACTGAAGCTTTCTTT | CASSFAGTVLNTEAFF
NA | TRBJ1-6 | NA | TRBV25-1 | TGTGCCAGCAGCCTCGTGGCGGCTCCCCTCCACTTT | CASSLVAAPLHF
NA | TRBJ2-2 | NA | TRBV2 | TGTGCCAGCAGTGTAAATAGCTGGGTCGACACTGAGGTTCGGACGGCGGTCGGGGAGCTGTTTTTT | CASSVNSWVDTEVRTAVGELFF
NA | TRBJ2-1 | NA | TRBV28 | TGTGCCAGCAATGGGTACCCCCCCGGGAATGAGCAGTTCTTC | CASNGYPPGNEQFF
NA | TRBJ1-1 | TRBD1 | TRBV5-1 | TGCGCCAGCAGCCTCATACAGGGGGGAAGTAGTAGGAACACTGAAGCTTTCTTT | CASSLIQGGSSRNTEAFF
NA | TRBJ2-3 | TRBD2 | TRBV14 | TGTGCCAGCAGCCACTTGACTAGCGGGAAAACGTATTTT | CASSHLTSGKTYF
NA | TRBJ1-2 | TRBD1 | TRBV6-1 | TGTGCCAGCAGTGAAACCCTGGGACAGGACTATGGCTACACCTTC | CASSETLGQDYGYTF